The rows below give T cell receptor beta chains drawn from one sample of a study of blood T cell repertoires in COVID-19. Libraries were prepared by immunoSEQ multiplex PCR; TCRdb keeps only in-frame clonotypes and omits some of them. The sample yields 250,000 or so clones, 70% to 90% seen once. Material: peripheral blood. The receptor source for this set is an older woman with active or convalescent COVID-19. Both conserved end residues are part of each CDR3. Fields, in order: J gene, clone size, V gene, CDR3 length, D gene, CDR3 DNA, CDR3 protein. D genes are given only for firm matches. A row's size may be missing; if present it is once, few, many or a size class.

>TRBJ2-2|.|TRBV25-1|13|.
TGTGCCAGCAGAAAGGAGGGGACCGGGGAGCTGTTTTTT
CASRKEGTGELFF
>TRBJ1-2|once|TRBV28|15|.
TGTGCCAGCAGTTTTCGCCCGGGCCCCGGGGGAGGCTACACCTTC
CASSFRPGPGGGYTF
>TRBJ1-3|.|TRBV20-1|10|.
TGCAGTGCCCTACGGAACACCATATATTTT
CSALRNTIYF
>TRBJ1-2|once|TRBV5-7|16|TRBD1
TGTGCCAGCAGCTCAAAACAGGGGGCGCAGGACTATGGCTACACCTTC
CASSSKQGAQDYGYTF
>TRBJ1-4|once|TRBV19|15|.
TGTGCCAGTAGTACCCAGACATCTACTAATGAAAAACTGTTTTTT
CASSTQTSTNEKLFF
>TRBJ1-1|.|TRBV3-1/TRBV3-2|15|.
TGTGCCAGCAGCCAAGGCTCAGGGCCCTACACTGAAGCTTTCTTT
CASSQGSGPYTEAFF
>TRBJ2-1|.|TRBV9|16|TRBD2
TGTGCCAGCAGCCCCCGACTAGCGGGATCCTACAATGAGCAGTTCTTC
CASSPRLAGSYNEQFF
>TRBJ1-1|.|TRBV21-1|18|.
TGTGCCAGCAAGGTAATCCCCTCTCCTGCACAGAAGAACACTGAAGCTTTCTTT
CASKVIPSPAQKNTEAFF
>TRBJ1-4|.|TRBV19|17|.
TGTGCCAGTAGTACCCAATCACCGGGAGCAACTAATGAAAAACTGTTTTTT
CASSTQSPGATNEKLFF
>TRBJ2-3|.|TRBV4-2|18|TRBD2
TGTGCCAGCAGCCAAGTGGTTTTACGAGCGGGAGGTGGAGATACGCAGTATTTT
CASSQVVLRAGGGDTQYF
>TRBJ2-1|.|TRBV6-5|16|TRBD2
TGTGCCAGCAGTTACTCCGGGACTAGCGTGGGGTATGAGCAGTTCTTC
CASSYSGTSVGYEQFF
>TRBJ2-3|.|TRBV3-1/TRBV3-2|19|TRBD2
TGTGCCAGCAGCCAACCAATGAGGTGGGCGGGAGTGCGATCTGATACGCAGTATTTT
CASSQPMRWAGVRSDTQYF
>TRBJ2-1|.|TRBV28|15|TRBD2
TGTGCCAGCTCAAACGGGGGGGCCGGAGACAATGAGCAGTTCTTC
CASSNGGAGDNEQFF
>TRBJ2-2|.|TRBV19|14|TRBD2
TGTGCCAGTAGTAGGGGAGGGGACACCGGGGAGCTGTTTTTT
CASSRGGDTGELFF
>TRBJ1-1|once|TRBV2|13|.
TGTGCCAGCAGACTTACAGGGAACACTGAAGCTTTCTTT
CASRLTGNTEAFF
>TRBJ1-3|.|TRBV4-2|17|TRBD1
TGTGCCAGCAGCCAAGGTCCGGGACAGGGGGCTGGAAACACCATATATTTT
CASSQGPGQGAGNTIYF
>TRBJ1-1|.|TRBV6-2/TRBV6-3|15|.
TGTGCCAGCAGTTTTCCCCCGACAGGGAACACTGAAGCTTTCTTT
CASSFPPTGNTEAFF
>TRBJ1-1|.|TRBV18|14|.
TGTGCCAGCTCATCGACAACGGTGAACACTGAAGCTTTCTTT
CASSSTTVNTEAFF
>TRBJ2-1|.|TRBV19|17|TRBD2
TGTGCCAGTAGCCGCCAGTTTCTAGCGGACTCCTACAATGAGCAGTTCTTC
CASSRQFLADSYNEQFF
>TRBJ1-3|.|TRBV28|15|TRBD1
TGTGCCAGCAGTAGCACAGGGGGCTCTGGAAACACCATATATTTT
CASSSTGGSGNTIYF
>TRBJ2-6|.|TRBV5-1|19|.
TGCGCCAGCAGCAACCGGGTCGGGACTGTCAGCTCTGGGGCCAACGTCCTGACTTTC
CASSNRVGTVSSGANVLTF
>TRBJ2-7|.|TRBV30|12|.
TGTGCCTGGGGTCGGGGTTTCGACGAGCAGTACTTC
CAWGRGFDEQYF
>TRBJ1-4|.|TRBV19|14|.
TGTGCCAGTAGTGCCGCAAAACAGGGAGAAAAACTGTTTTTT
CASSAAKQGEKLFF
>TRBJ1-4|.|TRBV15|13|.
TGTGCCACCAGCAGAGGGCTCGAAGAAAAACTGTTTTTT
CATSRGLEEKLFF
>TRBJ2-2|few|TRBV24-1|14|.
TGTGCCACCGGGACAAGCCCTCTTGCCGGGGAGCTGTTTTTT
CATGTSPLAGELFF
>TRBJ2-7|once|TRBV4-1|16|.
TGCGCCAGCAGCCAAGAGCCAGCGGCCCGCTCCTACGAGCAGTACTTC
CASSQEPAARSYEQYF
>TRBJ2-2|.|TRBV11-2|16|TRBD2
TGTGCCAGCAGCTTAGTCCCCGGGAGGGGGACCGGGGAGCTGTTTTTT
CASSLVPGRGTGELFF
>TRBJ1-1|few|TRBV7-9|18|TRBD1
TGTGCCAGCAGCTCCCACGTGCGGACAGGGCGGATGAACACTGAAGCTTTCTTT
CASSSHVRTGRMNTEAFF
>TRBJ1-3|.|TRBV29-1|14|TRBD1
TGCAGCGTTGGTAGCAGGGGGAACGGAAACACCATATATTTT
CSVGSRGNGNTIYF
>TRBJ1-3|few|TRBV6-5|14|.
TGTGCCACGCGGGACGCCGGCTCTGGAAACACCATATATTTT
CATRDAGSGNTIYF
>TRBJ2-1|.|TRBV5-1|13|.
TGCGCCTCCCGGACAGGGACTAACAATGAGCAGTTCTTC
CASRTGTNNEQFF
>TRBJ1-6|few|TRBV27|15|TRBD1
TGTGCCAGCAGTTTAAGGGACAGGGACAATTCACCCCTCCACTTT
CASSLRDRDNSPLHF
>TRBJ1-2|once|TRBV24-1|17|TRBD1
TGTGCCACCAGTGATTCGGGACAGGGGGCATTTAACTATGGCTACACCTTC
CATSDSGQGAFNYGYTF
>TRBJ2-1|once|TRBV11-2|15|TRBD2
TGTGCCAGCAGCGCAGGGACCCCGGGGGGCAATGAGCAGTTCTTC
CASSAGTPGGNEQFF
>TRBJ1-4|.|TRBV19|14|.
TGTGCCAGTAGTATACAGTCCCATAATGAAAAACTGTTTTTT
CASSIQSHNEKLFF
>TRBJ1-4|.|TRBV19|13|TRBD1
TGTGCCAGTAGGAAGACAGGGCATGAAAAACTGTTTTTT
CASRKTGHEKLFF
>TRBJ1-1|.|TRBV19|11|.
TGTGCCAGTAGTACCCGCACTGAAGCTTTCTTT
CASSTRTEAFF
>TRBJ2-1|once|TRBV7-2|16|.
TGTGCCAGCAGCCTCAGAGCCCGAGGATCCTACAATGAGCAGTTCTTC
CASSLRARGSYNEQFF
>TRBJ1-4|.|TRBV6-5|13|.
TGTGCCAGCCGGCGGGATTTTAATGAAAAACTGTTTTTT
CASRRDFNEKLFF
>TRBJ2-1|.|TRBV13|15|TRBD1
TGTGCCAGCAGCTCAACAGGGGAAGGCCACAATGAGCAGTTCTTC
CASSSTGEGHNEQFF
>TRBJ2-2|.|TRBV9|18|.
TGTGCCAGCAGCCCTCGGGGTGGCGGGGCCCCAGGCACCGGGGAGCTGTTTTTT
CASSPRGGGAPGTGELFF
>TRBJ2-1|.|TRBV2|15|TRBD1
TGTGCCAGCAGCCCCGGGACAGGGGCCTACAATGAGCAGTTCTTC
CASSPGTGAYNEQFF
>TRBJ2-3|.|TRBV6-5|11|.
TGTGCCAGCAGCAGGGGTGATACGCAGTATTTT
CASSRGDTQYF
>TRBJ1-6|.|TRBV5-6|15|.
TGTGCCAGCAGCTCATACGACCAGGGAGGTTCACCCCTCCACTTT
CASSSYDQGGSPLHF
>TRBJ2-7|.|TRBV9|13|.
TGTGCCAGCAGCGTCCATGTCGGGAGTGAGCAGTACTTC
CASSVHVGSEQYF
>TRBJ2-5|.|TRBV5-4|16|TRBD2
TGTGCCAGCAGCTCAGGACTAGCGGGAGCGGGAGAGACCCAGTACTTC
CASSSGLAGAGETQYF
>TRBJ2-5|.|TRBV12-3/TRBV12-4|13|TRBD2
TGTGCCAGCAGTTCCGGGAGGAGAGAGACCCAGTACTTC
CASSSGRRETQYF
>TRBJ2-1|.|TRBV24-1|14|.
TGTGCCACCACCGGGGGAGGGGGCTACAATGAGCAGTTCTTC
CATTGGGGYNEQFF
>TRBJ2-3|.|TRBV7-8|15|.
TGTGCCAGCAGCTTAAGGAGGGTCGAGGCAGATACGCAGTATTTT
CASSLRRVEADTQYF